This TCR beta chain derives from a study of T-cell memory formation after mild COVID-19. Whole-study context: The TCR clusters were mostly specific to one donor. Study-wide results and limits: Pre-infection memory contained some responding clones, which suggested that cross-reactive memory had joined.

From 5'RACE with constant-segment primers came TCR alpha and TCR beta cDNA libraries that carried sample barcodes and UMIs. Via MiXCR, TCRdb re-called the 5' RACE reads, giving one row per CDR3 protein. This sample carries roughly 140,000 distinct CDR3 sequences, 14% to 15% of them seen once, and the ten largest clones take about 27%. This clonotype was seen only a few times. Its antigen remains unidentified. The CDR3 is 13 amino acids. V lost 6 bases, J lost 5 bases, and 6 bases stayed unmatched. Germline lookup yields CDR1 MNHEY and CDR2 SMNVEV (reference sequence). Sequenced material: PBMCs or a T cell subset sorted from them (not recorded which). V usage is TRBV27 and J usage is TRBJ2-7, with 8 bases that match TRBD1. The sequence derives from an adult woman who had mild COVID-19 (a few samples of this study predate the infection). Cell type and time point are not known. The CDR3 loop reads CASSPTGDNEQYF. As DNA, the CDR3 is TGTGCCAGCAGCCCGACAGGGGACAACGAGCAGTACTTC.